Presented here are 19 T cell receptor beta chains from one specimen sequenced in a study of T-cell reconstitution after alpha-beta-depleted transplantation in children. Preparation of the TCRbeta library was carried out with unique molecular identifiers. TCRdb reanalysed the PCR reads using MiXCR and keeps one entry per CDR3 protein. The sample shows about 400,000 distinct CDR3 sequences, around 16% of them seen only once. The material was PBMCs, mostly from graft donor cells, obtained 360 days after TCRalphabeta/CD19-depleted stem cell transplant. Every receptor here comes from a boy under three years old who had a stem cell transplant for Wiskott-Aldrich syndrome, so the T cells may come from the graft donor.

The V and J genes are TRBV9 and TRBJ2-5; the D gene is possibly TRBD2 (6 bases). From germline, CDR1 is SGDLS and CDR2 YYNGEE. V was pared by 0 bases and J by 2 bases, with 11 bases between. This CDR3 contains 15 residues. The CDR3 protein is CASSVEGRRQETQYF. The CDR3 bases are TGTGCCAGCAGCGTAGAGGGGAGGCGACAAGAGACCCAGTACTTC.

Only a few counts were recorded for this clonotype. The chain uses TRBV12-3 or TRBV12-4 and TRBJ2-1; TRBD2 agrees at 14 bases. This CDR3 has 18 amino acids. Unmatched junction bases numbered 7, after V lost 4 bases and J lost 2 bases. CDR3 in DNA: TGTGCCAGCAGTTCGGGACTAGCGGGAGCTAAACCCTACAATGAGCAGTTCTTC. Amino acid sequence: CASSSGLAGAKPYNEQFF.

The chain couples TRBV5-1 to TRBJ2-1; D gene ambiguous. This CDR3 spans 16 amino acids. V was shortened by 4 bases and J by 0 bases, with 14 bases between the two germline ends. Germline CDR1 reads SGHRS; CDR2 reads YFSETQ. CDR3 loop: CASSADQGYSYNEQFF. The CDR3 region has the DNA TGCGCCAGCAGCGCGGATCAAGGGTACTCCTACAATGAGCAGTTCTTC.

The V gene is TRBV11-2, the J gene TRBJ2-1; 12 bases line up with TRBD2. The CDR3 extends over 18 amino acids. Germline trimming cut 2 bases from V and 11 bases from J; bases unmatched to any gene: 16. The germline V gene has CDR1 SGHAT and CDR2 FQNNGV. Here the CDR3 reads CASSLNVQRGWTSGKQFF. CDR3 DNA: TGTGCCAGCAGCTTAAATGTCCAGAGGGGATGGACTAGCGGGAAGCAGTTCTTC.

This clonotype has more than one count but fewer than ten. This rearrangement joins TRBV27 to TRBJ2-2; 8 bases fit TRBD2. Germline-derived CDR1 and CDR2 are MNHEY and SMNVEV (reference sequence). The CDR3 is 16 residues long. J gave up 5 bases and V 7 bases, and 12 bases lay outside the gene matches. The CDR3 loop reads CASKKVFSSGTGELFF. The CDR3 region has the DNA TGTGCCAGCAAAAAAGTTTTCTCTAGCGGGACCGGGGAGCTGTTTTTT.

In its sample, this clonotype was seen many times. The chain has TRBV5-5 and TRBJ2-3, with D maybe TRBD2 (6 bases). The CDR3 sequence is 14 residues long. Looked up from germline, CDR1 is SGHKS and CDR2 is YYEKEE (reference sequence). Trimming cost V 6 bases and J 2 bases, with 13 bases left between them. The CDR3 DNA is TGTGCCAGCAAGGCGGGGCCGGTCACAGATACGCAGTATTTT. This sequence encodes CASKAGPVTDTQYF.

V gene TRBV13 combines with J gene TRBJ2-1, with unresolved D. CDR1 is PRHDT, CDR2 FYEKMQ, per germline (reference sequence). The CDR3 consists of 15 residues. Deletions cut 2 bases from V and 1 base from J, with 9 bases between. The CDR3 DNA is TGTGCCAGCAGCTTAAGGAACAGATCCTACAATGAGCAGTTCTTC. The encoded protein is CASSLRNRSYNEQFF. The full variable domain, rest sourced from reference TRBV13 and TRBJ2-1, is AAGVIQSPRHLIKEKRETATLKCYPIPRHDTVYWYQQGPGQDPQFLISFYEKMQSDKGSIPDRFSAQQFSDYHSELNMSSLELGDSALYFCASSLRNRSYNEQFFGPGTRLTVL.

J is TRBJ1-1 and V is TRBV18, with D uncertain. The CDR3 is 13 residues long. The V end was cut by 3 bases, the J end by 4 bases, with 9 bases between. Germline V gene lookup returns CDR1 KGHSH and CDR2 LQKENI. The CDR3 protein is CASSPHGSTEAFF. The CDR3 region has the DNA TGTGCCAGCTCACCCCATGGAAGCACTGAAGCTTTCTTT.

The rearrangement uses TRBV28 and TRBJ2-7, with no clear D. Germline V gene lookup returns CDR1 MDHEN and CDR2 SYDVKM. Trimming removed 3 bases at V and 6 bases at J, with 15 bases between. CDR3 size: 14 residues. As DNA, the CDR3 is TGTGCCAGCAGTTTGAGTATAGGGCGCGGCGAGCAGTACTTC. Translating it yields CASSLSIGRGEQYF.

The rearrangement links TRBV29-1 to TRBJ2-1; D may be TRBD1 (6 bases). V gave up 4 bases and J gave up 2 bases, with 12 bases separating them. Per germline, CDR1 SQVTM and CDR2 ANQGSEA. The length of the CDR3 is 14 residues. CDR3 loop: CSVAGAVAYNEQFF. Written as DNA, the CDR3 is TGCAGCGTTGCAGGGGCAGTAGCCTACAATGAGCAGTTCTTC.

CDR3 sequence (DNA): TGTGCCAGCAGCTTTTGGAGGAACACTGAAGCTTTCTTT. Encoded protein: CASSFWRNTEAFF. The chain couples TRBV7-9 to TRBJ1-1; no reliable D call. V was cut by 3 bases and J by 1 base, with 6 bases left in between. The CDR3 is made up of 13 amino acids. CDR1 SEHNR and CDR2 FQNEAQ come from the germline V gene (reference sequence).

This clonotype was observed a handful of times. The gene calls are TRBV6-6 and TRBJ1-6; TRBD1 aligns across 7 bases. V lost 4 bases and J lost 11; bases outside the gene matches: 5. CDR3 length: 13 residues. Germline CDR1 and CDR2: MNHNY and SVGAGI (reference sequence). For the CDR3, the DNA is TGTGCCAGCAGTTCGACAGGGAGCGCACCCCTCCACTTT. Its protein is CASSSTGSAPLHF.

The sample holds a few counts of this clonotype. This rearrangement joins TRBV10-3 to TRBJ2-2; D unclear. CDR1 and CDR2 from the germline V gene are ENHRY and SYGVKD. This CDR3 comprises 16 residues. V gave up 2 bases and J gave up 5 bases, with 15 bases separating them. The CDR3 protein is CAISEVAVPLTGELFF. CDR3 DNA sequence: TGTGCCATCAGTGAGGTGGCAGTCCCACTGACCGGGGAGCTGTTTTTT.

The chain links TRBV4-2 to TRBJ2-7, with TRBD1 matching 8 bases. The CDR3 has 16 amino acids. Germline V CDR1 and CDR2: LGHNA, YNFKEQ. The J segment lost 3 bases and the V segment lost 1 base, leaving 8 bases of the junction unmatched. The CDR3 loop reads CASSQAMDRVSYEQYF. Here the CDR3 DNA reads TGTGCCAGCAGCCAAGCCATGGACAGGGTGAGCTACGAGCAGTACTTC.

This clonotype was detected once. The chain links TRBV20-1 to TRBJ2-7; D may match TRBD1 or TRBD2 (5 bases each). CDR3 length: 13 amino acids. V was cut by 5 bases and J by 1 base, with 12 bases left in between. Germline CDR1 DFQATT, CDR2 SNEGSKA (reference sequence). The CDR3 reads CSADRDASYEQYF. The CDR3, as DNA: TGCAGTGCTGACCGGGACGCTTCCTACGAGCAGTACTTC.

There are a few counts of this clonotype. The chain recombines TRBV12-5 with TRBJ1-2; 9 bases map to TRBD1. The CDR3 contains 13 residues. V lost 5 bases, J lost 7 bases, and 5 bases stayed unmatched. Looked up from germline, CDR1 is LGHNT and CDR2 is FRNRAP. The CDR3 here is CASGLGQGSGYTF. The DNA for the CDR3 is TGTGCTAGTGGTCTAGGACAGGGGAGTGGCTACACCTTC. The entire variable domain, with the rest obtained from reference TRBV12-5 and TRBJ1-2, is as follows: DARVTQTPRHKVTEMGQEVTMRCQPILGHNTVFWYRQTMMQGLELLAYFRNRAPLDDSGMPKDRFSAEMPDATLATLKIQPSEPRDSAVYFCASGLGQGSGYTFGSGTRLTVV.

This clonotype has more than one count but fewer than ten. The V and J genes are TRBV15 and TRBJ1-2; D unresolved. V lost 0 bases, J lost 8 bases, and 22 bases lay in between. The CDR3 is made up of 17 amino acids. In germline, CDR1 is LNHNV, CDR2 YYDKDF (reference sequence). The DNA of the CDR3 is TGTGCCACCAGCAGAGATCGTATTGAGGCGGTGGCTTACGGCTACACCTTC. It encodes CATSRDRIEAVAYGYTF.

This clonotype has a handful of counts. The chain has TRBV15 and TRBJ1-2; D gene uncertain. CDR3 length: 13 residues. Germline CDR1 reads LNHNV; CDR2 reads YYDKDF (reference sequence). V was cut by 0 bases and J by 3 bases, with 5 bases left in between. The CDR3 region is CATSRDRDYGYTF. The CDR3 bases are TGTGCCACCAGCAGAGACAGAGACTATGGCTACACCTTC.

By share, this clonotype counts as large. The chain couples TRBV25-1 to TRBJ2-7; unclear D gene. The CDR3 has 12 amino acids. CDR1 and CDR2 from the germline V gene are MGHDK and SYGVNS. The ends were cut back, 6 bases at V and 2 bases at J, with 8 bases in the middle. The CDR3 here is CASRGGPYEQYF. As DNA, the CDR3 is TGTGCCAGCAGAGGTGGACCCTACGAGCAGTACTTC.